The 10 T cell receptor beta chains below were found in one sample sequenced in a study of shared clonotypes between healthy human individuals. Repertoires were generated with immunoSEQ multiplex PCR, while TCRdb's copy carries only in-frame clones and drops some. The sample has 550,000 to 800,000 clones, less than 85% seen once. Sequencing was performed on memory CD4+ T cells sorted from blood. Subset of the sample: CD45RA-negative fraction. All receptors derive from a woman between 25 and 40 years old in good health.

In its sample, this clone was seen many times. This rearrangement joins TRBV5-1 to TRBJ2-3, with TRBD1 matching 10 bases. V trimming: 0 bases; J trimming: 5 bases; junction bases outside the gene matches: 6. The germline CDR1 and CDR2 sequences are SGHRS and YFSETQ. The CDR3 has 16 residues. CDR3 in amino acids: CASSLGPWDRGDTQYF. The DNA for the CDR3 is TGCGCCAGCAGCTTGGGGCCCTGGGACAGGGGAGATACGCAGTATTTT.

The chain is built from TRBV19 and TRBJ2-7; 11 nucleotides line up with TRBD2. CDR1 is LNHDA, CDR2 SQIVND, per germline (reference sequence). Unmatched junction bases numbered 8, after V lost 4 bases and J lost 6 bases. The CDR3 consists of 15 residues. CDR3 DNA: TGTGCCAGTAGTACGGGTACTAGCGGGAGAGGCGAGCAGTACTTC. Its translation: CASSTGTSGRGEQYF.

The chain combines TRBV30 with TRBJ1-2; TRBD1 aligns across 11 bases. The V gene end was trimmed by 4 bases and the J gene end by 8 bases; junction bases not matched to a gene: 12. The CDR3 loop spans 15 amino acids. Germline V lookup: CDR1 GTSNPN, CDR2 SVGIG (reference sequence). The CDR3 loop reads CAWNQFRTGGRGYTF. CDR3 coding DNA: TGTGCCTGGAATCAATTTAGGACAGGGGGCCGGGGCTACACCTTC.

The chain joins TRBV6-4 to TRBJ2-1; 8 bases map to TRBD2. Trimming took 3 bases from V and 4 from J; bases not matched to a gene: 5. The CDR3 has 15 residues. Germline V lookup: CDR1 MRHNA, CDR2 SNTAGT. The CDR3 region is CASSEWASGYNEQFF. For the CDR3, the DNA is TGTGCCAGCAGTGAATGGGCTAGCGGGTACAATGAGCAGTTCTTC.

This chain links TRBV4-1 with TRBJ2-1; the D is unclear. CDR1 is MGHRA and CDR2 is YSYEKL in the germline V gene. Trimming shortened V by 1 base and J by 8 bases, and 9 bases separated the two germline ends. CDR3 length: 13 residues. The CDR3, as DNA: TGCGCCAGCAGCCAAGGGGTCGGTTATGAGCAGTTCTTC. It encodes CASSQGVGYEQFF.

As concerns this clone: A much larger clone is a single base away; this may be a read error. V gene TRBV2 combines with J gene TRBJ2-2; D is perhaps TRBD1 (5 bases). Germline assignment: CDR1 SNHLY and CDR2 FYNNEI. This CDR3 spans 13 amino acids. V lost 4 bases and J lost 3, with 6 bases in between. CDR3 in DNA: TGTGCCAGCAGTGTCAGGGACACCGGGGAGCTGTTTTTT. This gives the protein CASSVRDTGELFF.

J is TRBJ2-7 and V is TRBV5-1; TRBD1 agrees at 7 bases. The CDR3 spans 15 residues. The germline V gene has CDR1 SGHRS and CDR2 YFSETQ. Losses at the gene ends were 0 bases for V and 7 bases for J; bases not matched to a gene: 10. For the CDR3, the DNA is TGCGCCAGCAGCTTGGTCGACAGGGTGCTGAGGGAGCAGTACTTC. This sequence encodes CASSLVDRVLREQYF. Combining the CDR3 with reference TRBV5-1 and TRBJ2-7 gives the whole variable domain KAGVTQTPRYLIKTRGQQVTLSCSPISGHRSVSWYQQTPGQGLQFLFEYFSETQRNKGNFPGRFSGRQFSNSRSEMNVSTLELGDSALYLCASSLVDRVLREQYFGPGTRLTVT.

The gene calls are TRBV7-9 and TRBJ2-7, with TRBD2 identical over 8 bases. The CDR3 contains 17 residues. Germline lookup yields CDR1 SEHNR and CDR2 FQNEAQ (reference sequence). V trimming: 2 bases; J trimming: 0 bases; junction bases outside the gene matches: 9. As DNA, the CDR3 is TGTGCCAGCAGCTTATTCATCGGCGGGAGGAGCTCCTACGAGCAGTACTTC. Translation gives CASSLFIGGRSSYEQYF.

V usage is TRBV5-1 and J usage is TRBJ2-1; 9 positions match TRBD1. The junction had 7 bases not matched to a gene; V was cut back by 0 bases and J by 9 bases. The CDR3 sequence is 15 residues long. Germline assignment: CDR1 SGHRS and CDR2 YFSETQ. In nucleotides, the CDR3 is TGCGCCAGCAGCTTGGGGGACAGGGATGCTGGTGAGCAGTTCTTC. As protein: CASSLGDRDAGEQFF.

This clone was seen once. The chain combines TRBV5-1 with TRBJ2-1; D uncertain. In germline, CDR1 is SGHRS, CDR2 YFSETQ. The CDR3 is 14 residues long. The V end was cut by 2 bases, the J end by 5 bases, with 11 bases between. The DNA of the CDR3 is TGCGCCAGCAGCTTAGGGATTCTAAACAATGAGCAGTTCTTC. This sequence encodes CASSLGILNNEQFF.